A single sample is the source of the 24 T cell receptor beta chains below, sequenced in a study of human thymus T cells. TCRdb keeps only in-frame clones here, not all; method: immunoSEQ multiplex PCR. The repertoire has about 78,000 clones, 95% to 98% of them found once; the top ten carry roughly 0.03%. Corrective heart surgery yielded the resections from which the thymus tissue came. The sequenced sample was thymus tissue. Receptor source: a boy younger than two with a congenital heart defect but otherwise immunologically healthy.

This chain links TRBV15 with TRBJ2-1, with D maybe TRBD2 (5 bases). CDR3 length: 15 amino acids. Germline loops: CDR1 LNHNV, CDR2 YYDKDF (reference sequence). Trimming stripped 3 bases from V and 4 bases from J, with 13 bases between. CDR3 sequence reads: CATSSNQRRYNEQFF. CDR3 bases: TGTGCCACCAGCAGCAACCAGCGGAGATACAATGAGCAGTTCTTC. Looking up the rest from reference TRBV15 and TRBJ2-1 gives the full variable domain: DAMVIQNPRYQVTQFGKPVTLSCSQTLNHNVMYWYQQKSSQAPKLLFHYYDKDFNNEADTPDNFQSRRPNTSFCFLDIRSPGLGDTAMYLCATSSNQRRYNEQFFGPGTRLTVL.

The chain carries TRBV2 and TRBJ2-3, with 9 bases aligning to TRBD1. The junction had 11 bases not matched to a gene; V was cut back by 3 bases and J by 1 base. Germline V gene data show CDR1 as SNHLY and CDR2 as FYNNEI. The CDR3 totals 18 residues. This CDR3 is CASSEGDHGTGCTDTQYF. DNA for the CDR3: TGTGCCAGCAGTGAGGGGGACCATGGGACAGGGTGCACAGATACGCAGTATTTT. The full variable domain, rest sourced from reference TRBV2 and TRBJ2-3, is EPEVTQTPSHQVTQMGQEVILRCVPISNHLYFYWYRQILGQKVEFLVSFYNNEISEKSEIFDDQFSVERPDGSNFTLKIRSTKLEDSAMYFCASSEGDHGTGCTDTQYFGPGTRLTVL.

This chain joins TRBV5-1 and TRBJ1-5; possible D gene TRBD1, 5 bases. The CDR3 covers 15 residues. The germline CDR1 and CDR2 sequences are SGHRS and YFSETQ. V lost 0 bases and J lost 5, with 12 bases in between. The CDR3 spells CASSLAGVFDQPQHF. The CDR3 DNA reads TGCGCCAGCAGCTTGGCGGGGGTATTTGATCAGCCCCAGCATTTT.

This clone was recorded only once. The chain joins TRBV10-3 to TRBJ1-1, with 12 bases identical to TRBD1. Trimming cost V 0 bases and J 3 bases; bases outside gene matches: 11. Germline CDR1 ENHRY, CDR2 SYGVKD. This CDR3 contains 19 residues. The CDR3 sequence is CAISESVRDRGPVDTEAFF. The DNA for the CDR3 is TGTGCCATCAGTGAGTCGGTCCGGGACAGGGGGCCAGTGGACACTGAAGCTTTCTTT.

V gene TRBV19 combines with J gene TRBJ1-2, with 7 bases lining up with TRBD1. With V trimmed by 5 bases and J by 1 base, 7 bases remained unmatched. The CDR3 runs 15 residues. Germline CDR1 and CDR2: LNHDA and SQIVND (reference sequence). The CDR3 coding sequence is TGTGCCAGTAGTTACCCGACAGGGTATAACTATGGCTACACCTTC. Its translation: CASSYPTGYNYGYTF.

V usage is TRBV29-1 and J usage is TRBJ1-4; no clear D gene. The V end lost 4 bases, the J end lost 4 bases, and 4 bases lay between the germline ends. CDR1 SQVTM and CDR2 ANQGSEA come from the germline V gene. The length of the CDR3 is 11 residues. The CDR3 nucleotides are TGCAGCGTTGTGCGTAATGAAAAACTGTTTTTT. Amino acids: CSVVRNEKLFF.

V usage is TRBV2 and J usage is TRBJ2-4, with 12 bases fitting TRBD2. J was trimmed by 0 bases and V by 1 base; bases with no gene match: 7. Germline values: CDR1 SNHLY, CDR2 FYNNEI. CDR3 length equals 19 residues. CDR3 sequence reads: CASSEGGLAGSLAKNIQYF. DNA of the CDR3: TGTGCCAGCAGTGAAGGCGGACTAGCGGGGAGTCTAGCCAAAAACATTCAGTACTTC.

The CDR3 DNA follows: TGTGCCAGCAGCGTAACCGGGACCTGGACCGGGGAGCTGTTTTTT. It translates to CASSVTGTWTGELFF. The chain carries TRBV7-2 and TRBJ2-2, with D possibly being TRBD1 or TRBD2 (5 bases each). The germline V and J ends were trimmed by 5 bases and 5 bases, with 15 bases remaining between them. The CDR3 has 15 amino acids. Germline CDR1 is SGHTA and CDR2 is FQGNSA.

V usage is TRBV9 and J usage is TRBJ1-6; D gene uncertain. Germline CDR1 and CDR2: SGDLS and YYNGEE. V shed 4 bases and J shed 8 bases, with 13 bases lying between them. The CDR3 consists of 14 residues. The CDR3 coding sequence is TGTGCCAGCAGCCCCCGGTCTACAGATTCACCCCTCCACTTT. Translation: CASSPRSTDSPLHF.

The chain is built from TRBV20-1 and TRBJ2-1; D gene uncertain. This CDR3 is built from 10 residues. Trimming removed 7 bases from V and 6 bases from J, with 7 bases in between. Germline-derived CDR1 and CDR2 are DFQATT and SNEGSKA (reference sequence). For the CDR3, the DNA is TGCAGTGGCGACGGCAATGAGCAGTTCTTC. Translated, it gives CSGDGNEQFF.

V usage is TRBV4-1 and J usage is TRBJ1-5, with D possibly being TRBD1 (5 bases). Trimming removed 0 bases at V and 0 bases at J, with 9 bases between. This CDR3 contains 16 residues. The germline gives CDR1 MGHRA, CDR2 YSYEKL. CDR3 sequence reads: CASSQDRDVSNQPQHF. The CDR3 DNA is TGCGCCAGCAGCCAAGACAGGGACGTTAGCAATCAGCCCCAGCATTTT.

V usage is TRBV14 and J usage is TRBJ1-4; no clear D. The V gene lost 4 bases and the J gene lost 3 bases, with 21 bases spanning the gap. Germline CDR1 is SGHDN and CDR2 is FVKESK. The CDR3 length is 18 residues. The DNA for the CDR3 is TGTGCCAGCAGCCGAAGGGCCCAAGGGTATTGGTCTAATGAAAAACTGTTTTTT. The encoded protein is CASSRRAQGYWSNEKLFF.

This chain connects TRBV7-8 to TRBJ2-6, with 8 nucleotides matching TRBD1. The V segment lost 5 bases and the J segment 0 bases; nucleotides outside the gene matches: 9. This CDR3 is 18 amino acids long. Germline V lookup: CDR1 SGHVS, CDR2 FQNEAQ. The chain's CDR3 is CASSLRDRPSSGANVLTF. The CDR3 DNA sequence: TGTGCCAGCAGCCTCCGGGACAGGCCATCCTCTGGGGCCAACGTCCTGACTTTC.

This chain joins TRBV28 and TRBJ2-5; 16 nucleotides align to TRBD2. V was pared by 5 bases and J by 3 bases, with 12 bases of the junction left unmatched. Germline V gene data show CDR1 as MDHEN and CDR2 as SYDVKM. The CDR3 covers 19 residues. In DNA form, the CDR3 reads TGTGCCAGCAGTCTAGGAGGGACTAGCGGGAGGGCCGGAAAAGAGACCCAGTACTTC. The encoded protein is CASSLGGTSGRAGKETQYF.

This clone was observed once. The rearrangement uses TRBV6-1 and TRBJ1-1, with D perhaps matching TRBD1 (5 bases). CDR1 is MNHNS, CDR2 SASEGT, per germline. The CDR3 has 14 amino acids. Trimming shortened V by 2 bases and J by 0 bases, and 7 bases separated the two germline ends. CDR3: CASSELGLNTEAFF. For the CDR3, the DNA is TGTGCCAGCAGTGAACTGGGGCTGAACACTGAAGCTTTCTTT.

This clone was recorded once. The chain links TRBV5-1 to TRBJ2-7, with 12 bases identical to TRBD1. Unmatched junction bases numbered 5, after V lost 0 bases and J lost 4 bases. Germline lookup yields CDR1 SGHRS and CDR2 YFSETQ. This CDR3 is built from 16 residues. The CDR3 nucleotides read TGCGCCAGCAGCTTGGGTGGGACAGGGGGCTTGTACGAGCAGTACTTC. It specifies CASSLGGTGGLYEQYF.

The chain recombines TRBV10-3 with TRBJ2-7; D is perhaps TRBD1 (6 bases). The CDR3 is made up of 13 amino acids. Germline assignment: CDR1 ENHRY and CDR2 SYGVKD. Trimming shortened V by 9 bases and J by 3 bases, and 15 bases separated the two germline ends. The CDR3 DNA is TGTGCCATTCCGTGGGGGCTGTACTACGAGCAGTACTTC. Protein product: CAIPWGLYYEQYF.

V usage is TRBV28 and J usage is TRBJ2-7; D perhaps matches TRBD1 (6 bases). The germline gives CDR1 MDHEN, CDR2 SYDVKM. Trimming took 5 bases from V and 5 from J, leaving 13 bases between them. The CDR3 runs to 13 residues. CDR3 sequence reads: CASSLPRTDEQYF. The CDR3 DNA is TGTGCCAGCAGTCTCCCTCGGACAGACGAGCAGTACTTC.

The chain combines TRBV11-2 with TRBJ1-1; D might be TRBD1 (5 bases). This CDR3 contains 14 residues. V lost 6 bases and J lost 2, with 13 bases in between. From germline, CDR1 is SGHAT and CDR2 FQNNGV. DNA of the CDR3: TGTGCCAGCAGTAGCCGGGACCCTAACACTGAAGCTTTCTTT. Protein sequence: CASSSRDPNTEAFF.

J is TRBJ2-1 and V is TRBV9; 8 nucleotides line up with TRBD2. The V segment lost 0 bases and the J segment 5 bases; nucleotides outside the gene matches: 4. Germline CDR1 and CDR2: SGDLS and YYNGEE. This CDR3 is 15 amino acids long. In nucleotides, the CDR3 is TGTGCCAGCAGCGTAGAGACGGGGGGGAACAATGAGCAGTTCTTC. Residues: CASSVETGGNNEQFF. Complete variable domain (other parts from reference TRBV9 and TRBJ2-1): DSGVTQTPKHLITATGQRVTLRCSPRSGDLSVYWYQQSLDQGLQFLIQYYNGEERAKGNILERFSAQQFPDLHSELNLSSLELGDSALYFCASSVETGGNNEQFFGPGTRLTVL.

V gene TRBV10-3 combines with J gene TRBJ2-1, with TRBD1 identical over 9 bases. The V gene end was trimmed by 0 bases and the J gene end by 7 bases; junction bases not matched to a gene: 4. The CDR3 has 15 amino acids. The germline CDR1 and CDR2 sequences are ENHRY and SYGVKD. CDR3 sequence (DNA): TGTGCCATCAGTGAGTCCGGGACAGGGAGGAATGAGCAGTTCTTC. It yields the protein CAISESGTGRNEQFF.

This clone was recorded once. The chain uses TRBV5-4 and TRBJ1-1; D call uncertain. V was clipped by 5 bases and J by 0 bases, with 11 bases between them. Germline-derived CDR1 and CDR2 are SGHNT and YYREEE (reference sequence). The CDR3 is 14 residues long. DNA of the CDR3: TGTGCCAGCAGATCGGGCGCCGTGAACACTGAAGCTTTCTTT. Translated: CASRSGAVNTEAFF.

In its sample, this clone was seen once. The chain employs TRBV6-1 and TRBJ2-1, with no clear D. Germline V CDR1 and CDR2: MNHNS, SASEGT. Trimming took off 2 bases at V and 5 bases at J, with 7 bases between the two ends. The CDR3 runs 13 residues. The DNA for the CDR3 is TGTGCCAGCAGTGAAACACCAGACAATGAGCAGTTCTTC. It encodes CASSETPDNEQFF.

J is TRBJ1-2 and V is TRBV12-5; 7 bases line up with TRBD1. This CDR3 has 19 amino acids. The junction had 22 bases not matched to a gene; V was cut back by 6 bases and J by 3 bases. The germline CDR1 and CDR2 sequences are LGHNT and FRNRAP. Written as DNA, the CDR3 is TGTGCTAGTGGGCATTGGGGGCAGGGGGAAATTCTCGTGCACTATGGCTACACCTTC. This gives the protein CASGHWGQGEILVHYGYTF. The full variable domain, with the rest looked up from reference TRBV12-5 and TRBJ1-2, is DARVTQTPRHKVTEMGQEVTMRCQPILGHNTVFWYRQTMMQGLELLAYFRNRAPLDDSGMPKDRFSAEMPDATLATLKIQPSEPRDSAVYFCASGHWGQGEILVHYGYTFGSGTRLTVV.